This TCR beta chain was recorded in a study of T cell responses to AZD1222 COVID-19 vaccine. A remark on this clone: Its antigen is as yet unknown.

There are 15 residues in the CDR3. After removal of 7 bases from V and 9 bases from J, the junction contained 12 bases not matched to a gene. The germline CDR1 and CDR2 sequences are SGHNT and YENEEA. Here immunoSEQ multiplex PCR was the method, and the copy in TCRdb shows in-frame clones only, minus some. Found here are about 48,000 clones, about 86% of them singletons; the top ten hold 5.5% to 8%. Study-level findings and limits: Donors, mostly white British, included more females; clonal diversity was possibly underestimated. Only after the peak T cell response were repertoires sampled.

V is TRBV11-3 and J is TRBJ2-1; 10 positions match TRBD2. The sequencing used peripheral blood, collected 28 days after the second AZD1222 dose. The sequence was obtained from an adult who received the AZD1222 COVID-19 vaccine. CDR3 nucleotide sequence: TGTGCCAGCACCCCAGCCGGGACTAGCGTAGGTGAGCAGTTCTTC. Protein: CASTPAGTSVGEQFF.